Below are 10 T cell receptor beta chains sequenced from a single sample in a study of T-cell reconstitution after alpha-beta-depleted transplantation in children (dated by TCRdb to 2016 to 2018). The receptor library was made with PCR. Instrument used: Illumina HiSeq 2500. TCR libraries were prepared with molecular barcoding, using unique molecular identifiers to normalize TCRbeta repertoire quantification. The public reads were run again by TCRdb, first through fastp at Q25 and then through MiXCR, and only productive beta chains were kept. Rows are combined by CDR3 protein, so each entry shows the most common genes and DNA. The sample yields over 550,000 distinct CDR3 sequences; 10% to 13% were counted once. The ten largest clones represent 4% of the sample. The material was PBMCs from the stem cell graft donor, obtained from the stem cell graft. The receptors derive from a human donor who donated a stem cell graft to a child with acute myeloid leukemia.

This clonotype was observed at least ten times. The V and J genes are TRBV4-3 and TRBJ2-1; the match to TRBD2 covers 9 bases. The V gene's germline CDR1 is LGHNA and CDR2 YSLEER. This CDR3 spans 16 amino acids. The V segment lost 0 bases and the J segment 4 bases; nucleotides outside the gene matches: 4. The CDR3 loop is CASSQDPTSGYNEQFF. CDR3 bases: TGCGCCAGCAGCCAAGATCCAACTAGCGGGTACAATGAGCAGTTCTTC.

This chain joins TRBV7-2 and TRBJ2-1, with no clear D. Trimming cost V 2 bases and J 6 bases, with 8 bases left between them. CDR1 and CDR2 from the germline V gene are SGHTA and FQGNSA. The CDR3 runs 13 residues. The CDR3 loop reads CASSLNMGNEQFF. DNA for the CDR3: TGTGCCAGCAGCTTAAATATGGGCAATGAGCAGTTCTTC. Full variable domain (rest looked up from reference TRBV7-2 and TRBJ2-1): GAGVSQSPSNKVTEKGKDVELRCDPISGHTALYWYRQSLGQGLEFLIYFQGNSAPDKSGLPSDRFSAERTGGSVSTLTIQRTQQEDSAVYLCASSLNMGNEQFFGPGTRLTVL.

The gene calls are TRBV9 and TRBJ1-2, with a possible D match to TRBD1 (5 bases). This CDR3 is 15 amino acids long. Germline V gene data show CDR1 as SGDLS and CDR2 as YYNGEE. V dropped 2 bases and J dropped 4 bases, with 15 bases sitting between them. The CDR3 is CASSVEGTTSYGYTF. The CDR3, as DNA: TGTGCCAGCAGCGTGGAGGGGACGACTTCCTATGGCTACACCTTC.

CDR3 amino acids: CASRGGTGLYEQYF. The CDR3 bases are TGTGCCAGCCGTGGAGGGACAGGTCTCTACGAGCAGTACTTC. The chain links TRBV6-1 to TRBJ2-7; 8 nucleotides match TRBD1. This CDR3 has 14 amino acids. V shed 8 bases and J 3 bases; nucleotides not matched to a gene: 9. Germline CDR1 reads MNHNS; CDR2 reads SASEGT.

The sample holds many counts of this clonotype. V gene TRBV6-2 or TRBV6-3 combines with J gene TRBJ2-7; a possible D gene is TRBD2 (6 bases). Trimming stripped 4 bases from V and 3 bases from J, with 13 bases between. The CDR3 has 14 residues. CDR1 is MNHEY, CDR2 SVGEGT, per germline. This CDR3 reads CASSSGVPLYEQYF. CDR3 nucleotides: TGTGCCAGCAGTTCGGGAGTTCCCCTCTACGAGCAGTACTTC.

The chain couples TRBV20-1 to TRBJ1-1; D possibly corresponds to TRBD1 (6 bases). Germline V CDR1 and CDR2: DFQATT, SNEGSKA (reference sequence). The CDR3 spans 16 residues. Trimming pared 6 bases from V and 0 bases from J, leaving 20 bases between. In DNA form, the CDR3 reads TGCAGTGCGGGCGGCGGGGGCGGGACGATGAACACTGAAGCTTTCTTT. Its protein is CSAGGGGGTMNTEAFF.

The chain couples TRBV29-1 to TRBJ2-3, with D unclear. The V gene's germline CDR1 is SQVTM and CDR2 ANQGSEA. The CDR3 has 13 residues. V dropped 3 bases and J dropped 5 bases, with 12 bases sitting between them. CDR3: CSVEGSRRDTQYF. CDR3 coding DNA: TGCAGCGTTGAGGGGTCAAGGAGAGATACGCAGTATTTT.

The table lists this clonotype with many counts. The chain couples TRBV12-3 or TRBV12-4 to TRBJ2-3, with 9 bases aligning to TRBD1. CDR3 length: 15 residues. With V trimmed by 6 bases and J by 2 bases, 6 bases remained unmatched. CDR3 sequence reads: CASSLRTGVTDTQYF. The CDR3 DNA reads TGTGCCAGCAGCCTGAGGACAGGGGTCACAGATACGCAGTATTTT.

This clonotype occurred many times. This rearrangement joins TRBV24-1 to TRBJ2-7; 8 bases are shared with TRBD1. Germline loops: CDR1 KGHDR, CDR2 SFDVKD. V lost 3 bases and J lost 5; bases outside the gene matches: 14. The CDR3 totals 17 residues. The CDR3 DNA sequence: TGTGCCACCAGTGATCCCCTCGCAGACAGGGGAAAGAACGAGCAGTACTTC. It specifies CATSDPLADRGKNEQYF.

The chain joins TRBV20-1 to TRBJ1-2, with D tentatively TRBD1 (5 bases). The CDR3 spans 15 residues. Per germline, CDR1 DFQATT and CDR2 SNEGSKA (reference sequence). Trimming took 4 bases from V and 6 from J, leaving 21 bases between them. The CDR3 is CSATTPGPVSDGYTF. The CDR3 coding sequence is TGCAGTGCTACAACTCCGGGACCCGTTTCGGATGGCTACACCTTC.